This T cell receptor beta chain was sequenced for a study of blood T cell repertoires in COVID-19. Looking at the study overall: Sites in the United States, Italy and Spain provided acute and convalescent COVID-19 samples. PBMCs, B-cell-depleted T cells, or T cells were the source of the cDNA or gDNA that made up the material.

Patients of the Seattle cohort, enrolled during active infection, were followed longitudinally. Clones were sequenced by immunoSEQ multiplex PCR, and TCRdb holds only the in-frame ones, with some missing. The sample yields about 210,000 clones, 84% seen once. Germline V gene data show CDR1 as DFQATT and CDR2 as SNEGSKA (reference sequence). The CDR3 contains 14 residues. V shed 3 bases and J shed 2 bases, with 11 bases lying between them. The sequenced material came from peripheral blood. The chain has TRBV20-1 and TRBJ1-3, with no clear D. The clonotype comes from a woman at least 80 years old with COVID-19, enrolled during active disease. The CDR3 reads CSASSTSPGNTIYF. Written as DNA, the CDR3 is TGCAGTGCTAGTTCGACATCCCCTGGAAACACCATATATTTT.